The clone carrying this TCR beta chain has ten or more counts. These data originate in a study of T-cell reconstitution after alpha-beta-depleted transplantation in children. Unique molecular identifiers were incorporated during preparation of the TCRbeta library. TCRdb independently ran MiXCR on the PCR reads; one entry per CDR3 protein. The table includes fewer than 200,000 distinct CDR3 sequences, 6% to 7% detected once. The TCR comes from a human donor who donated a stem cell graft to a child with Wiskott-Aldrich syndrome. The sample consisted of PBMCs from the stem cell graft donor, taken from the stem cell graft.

CDR3: CSVVGYNEQFF. CDR3 nucleotides: TGCAGCGTTGTCGGCTACAATGAGCAGTTCTTC. The genes are TRBV29-1 and TRBJ2-1, with unresolved D. V was cut by 4 bases and J by 3 bases, with 4 bases left in between. CDR1 and CDR2 from the germline V gene are SQVTM and ANQGSEA. The length of the CDR3 is 11 residues.